This T cell receptor beta chain was recovered during a study of blood T cell repertoires in COVID-19 (dated by TCRdb to the early 2020s). About the investigation overall: Collaborator samples came from the United States, Italy and Spain and covered acute and convalescent phases of COVID-19. Where available, HLA class I and class II types were taken from metadata supplied by the sample provider and were not determined by assay-based typing. Deeply sampled blood TCRbeta repertoires from subjects exposed to, actively infected with, or recovered from COVID-19 were included in the dataset. The material from the prospective study consisted of cDNA or gDNA derived from T cells, B-cell-depleted T cells, or PBMCs. The repertoires were released in a freely available public database meant as a resource for research on the immune response to SARS-CoV-2. Samples were obtained from the ongoing ImmuneRACE study (first 160 participants) and from 1,000 to 1,500 subjects provided by 6 global collaborators. Sample metadata almost always included a de-identified subject ID, COVID-19 status, age in years and sex.

This clone has only a few counts. Its antigen is unknown. Base qualities are not recorded, but no much larger clone differs from it by a single base. Based on the germline V gene, the CDR1 and CDR2 sequences are WSHSY and SAAADI. Trimming leaves V shorter by 8 bases and J shorter by 10 bases, with the junction holding 16 bases beyond the gene matches. The CDR3 runs 15 residues from the cysteine to the phenylalanine. The sequence is cut down to CDR3 DNA, 45 bases in frame from base 1. What the research found in general, with its limitations: The amount of clinical and demographic metadata varied by source and participant and was provided uncurated.

TCRbeta CDR3 regions were amplified from genomic DNA using the immunoSEQ Assay, a bias-controlled multiplex PCR. Per the source publication's procedure: The number of nucleated cells in each sample was estimated by amplification of reference gene primers within the assay. To quantify the absolute abundance of each unique TCRbeta CDR3 rearrangement, sequence reads were collapsed and filtered. Productive Simpson clonality was computed per sample as the square root of Simpson's diversity index over productive rearrangements. What TCRdb holds here is the immuneACCESS table cut down to in-frame rearrangements. Part of the clones is not present; checked against another copy, under half of the missing clones reflect an unresolved V gene, and the others are unexplained. Clone size and V and J calls were adopted from that table, with D and trimming inferred from the DNA. The sample has tens of thousands of clones on record, less than 90% of them singletons. 1.3% of the sample lies in the top ten.

Each collaborating institution followed its own protocols to collect whole blood in K2EDTA tubes. For TCRbeta analysis, collaborator samples were shipped as frozen whole blood, as isolated PBMCs, or as DNA extracted from either sample type. The source of this sequence is a man between 60 and 75 years old with acute or convalescent COVID-19. The V gene is TRBV10-2 and the J gene is TRBJ1-4; TRBD1 aligns with 7 central bases. Sample: peripheral blood. The CDR3 amino acid sequence is: CASRVETGPNGKLFF. The sequenced DNA: TGCGCCAGCCGGGTGGAGACAGGGCCAAACGGAAAACTGTTTTTT.